What follows are 21 T cell receptor beta chains derived from one specimen sequenced in a study of cytomegalovirus exposure and HLA in healthy donors. The PCR was carried out with 60 Vbeta primers and 13 Jbeta primers. The method was immunoSEQ multiplex PCR; TCRdb's version includes in-frame clones alone and lacks a portion of them. The sample has roughly 130,000 clones; more than 60% are singletons. Sequencing was carried out using PBMCs. These receptors came from a woman in her thirties or forties in good health and CMV-seropositive.

The chain recombines TRBV5-4 with TRBJ1-1; maybe TRBD1 (5 bases). The CDR3 has 16 residues. Germline loops: CDR1 SGHNT, CDR2 YYREEE (reference sequence). Trimming took off 4 bases at V and 0 bases at J, with 16 bases between the two ends. CDR3 sequence reads: CASSRGGERLNTEAFF. The CDR3, as DNA: TGTGCCAGCAGCCGGGGAGGGGAACGGTTGAACACTGAAGCTTTCTTT.

Comments on this clone: Different DNA sequences within this sample yield the same CDR3. This chain uses TRBV6-1 with TRBJ1-1; maybe TRBD1 (5 bases). Trimming shortened V by 4 bases and J by 0 bases, and 6 bases separated the two germline ends. CDR3 length: 13 residues. In germline, CDR1 is MNHNS, CDR2 SASEGT. The CDR3 spells CASSGQLNTEAFF. CDR3 nucleotide sequence: TGTGCCAGCAGTGGACAGCTGAACACTGAAGCTTTCTTT.

This rearrangement joins TRBV29-1 to TRBJ1-3; 8 nucleotides match TRBD1. Germline CDR1 SQVTM, CDR2 ANQGSEA. The CDR3 loop spans 14 amino acids. V trimming: 3 bases; J trimming: 2 bases; junction bases outside the gene matches: 3. The CDR3 DNA sequence: TGCAGCGTTGACGGGACAGGCACTGGAAACACCATATATTTT. This gives the protein CSVDGTGTGNTIYF.

The rearrangement links TRBV7-3 to TRBJ2-2, with D unclear. The V gene's germline CDR1 is SGHTA and CDR2 FQGTGA. The CDR3 runs 12 residues. Trimming cost V 2 bases and J 5 bases, with 3 bases left between them. The CDR3 nucleotides are TGTGCCAGCAGCTTACAGACCGGGGAGCTGTTTTTT. Translating gives CASSLQTGELFF.

This clone was recorded a few times. This chain joins TRBV20-1 and TRBJ1-2; D gene ambiguous. This CDR3 is 11 amino acids long. Germline CDR1 and CDR2: DFQATT and SNEGSKA (reference sequence). Trimming removed 3 bases at V and 4 bases at J, with 6 bases between. CDR3 DNA: TGCAGTGCTAGTACAGTCTATGGCTACACCTTC. Its protein product is CSASTVYGYTF.

This chain connects TRBV5-1 to TRBJ2-5; 9 bases map to TRBD1. The CDR3 has 14 residues. Germline CDR1 and CDR2: SGHRS and YFSETQ. The V segment lost 4 bases and the J segment 3 bases; nucleotides outside the gene matches: 4. CDR3 DNA sequence: TGCGCCAGCAGCGCCGGGACAGGGAAAGAGACCCAGTACTTC. Translation gives CASSAGTGKETQYF.

The V gene is TRBV18, the J gene TRBJ2-5, with 8 bases fitting TRBD2. Germline CDR1 and CDR2: KGHSH and LQKENI. The CDR3 length is 15 residues. V lost 3 bases, J lost 2 bases, and 5 bases stayed unmatched. The CDR3 protein is CASSPLTGGQETQYF. CDR3 coding DNA: TGTGCCAGCTCACCTCTAACGGGGGGGCAAGAGACCCAGTACTTC.

The chain recombines TRBV19 with TRBJ1-5; no definite D call. The V and J ends lost 6 bases and 9 bases respectively, with 24 bases between them. CDR3 length: 16 amino acids. The germline gives CDR1 LNHDA, CDR2 SQIVND (reference sequence). CDR3 nucleotides: TGTGCCAGTAGATCCCCGGGTTTCGGGGTAGGGCGGCCCCAGCATTTT. Encoded protein: CASRSPGFGVGRPQHF.

In its sample, this clone was seen once. The chain uses TRBV18 and TRBJ1-1; D perhaps matches TRBD1 (5 bases). The CDR3 loop spans 18 amino acids. The germline V gene has CDR1 KGHSH and CDR2 LQKENI. The V end lost 3 bases, the J end lost 1 base, and 21 bases lay between the germline ends. The CDR3: CASSPNSGTLGGNTEAFF. CDR3 sequence (DNA): TGTGCCAGCTCACCGAACTCCGGGACTTTAGGCGGGAACACTGAAGCTTTCTTT.

This clone came up a few times. The rearrangement uses TRBV6-6 and TRBJ1-2; TRBD1 agrees at 7 bases. Germline V CDR1 and CDR2: MNHNY, SVGAGI (reference sequence). The CDR3 contains 15 residues. V was pared by 0 bases and J by 3 bases, with 4 bases of the junction left unmatched. In DNA, the CDR3 is TGTGCCAGCAGTTACTCGGCCGGGACAGACTATGGCTACACCTTC. Translating it yields CASSYSAGTDYGYTF.

The chain carries TRBV7-9 and TRBJ1-6; D is unclear. This CDR3 has 15 residues. V lost 5 bases, J lost 9 bases, and 17 bases lay in between. From germline, CDR1 is SEHNR and CDR2 FQNEAQ (reference sequence). CDR3 nucleotide sequence: TGTGCCAGCAGCCGGAACCGGGAGTTTTGTTCACCCCTCCACTTT. This gives the protein CASSRNREFCSPLHF.

The sample holds a few counts of this clone. The V and J genes are TRBV10-3 and TRBJ1-1; the D gene is possibly TRBD1 (5 bases). The CDR3 sequence is 13 residues long. Germline assignment: CDR1 ENHRY and CDR2 SYGVKD. Trimming shortened V by 10 bases and J by 2 bases, and 14 bases separated the two germline ends. CDR3 in amino acids: CATGAGGNTEAFF. In DNA, the CDR3 is TGTGCCACCGGGGCGGGGGGTAACACTGAAGCTTTCTTT.

The chain combines TRBV5-1 with TRBJ2-7; a possible D gene is TRBD1 (6 bases). Germline loops: CDR1 SGHRS, CDR2 YFSETQ. The V end lost 4 bases, the J end lost 1 base, and 12 bases lay between the germline ends. The CDR3 contains 14 residues. CDR3 loop: CASSQWTASYEQYF. CDR3 nucleotide sequence: TGCGCCAGCAGCCAATGGACAGCTTCCTACGAGCAGTACTTC.

The chain links TRBV7-8 to TRBJ1-3; D not resolved. Germline CDR1 and CDR2: SGHVS and FQNEAQ. The CDR3 has 17 residues. Between the trimmed V and J ends, which lost 1 base and 2 bases, there was a span of 15 bases. The CDR3 spells CASSLVAHRKAGNTIYF. The CDR3 DNA reads as TGTGCCAGCAGCTTAGTCGCTCACAGAAAGGCTGGAAACACCATATATTTT.

The CDR3 DNA follows: TGTGCCAGCAGCTTAGATAATGTGGACACCAACTATGGCTACACCTTC. Protein sequence: CASSLDNVDTNYGYTF. The genes are TRBV7-9 and TRBJ1-2; possible D gene TRBD1, 5 bases. The V gene lost 1 base and the J gene lost 2 bases, with 14 bases spanning the gap. This CDR3 spans 16 amino acids. Germline assignment: CDR1 SEHNR and CDR2 FQNEAQ (reference sequence).

This clone came up a few times. The chain recombines TRBV9 with TRBJ1-1, with D possibly matching TRBD1 (6 bases). The germline V gene has CDR1 SGDLS and CDR2 YYNGEE. This CDR3 is 15 amino acids long. Trimming stripped 4 bases from V and 5 bases from J, with 18 bases between. The CDR3 DNA is TGTGCCAGCAGCCCCGATGGGGGGCGGGGGACTGAAGCTTTCTTT. Translating gives CASSPDGGRGTEAFF.

The chain employs TRBV27 and TRBJ1-3, with TRBD1 as a possible D gene (5 bases). From germline, CDR1 is MNHEY and CDR2 SMNVEV (reference sequence). This CDR3 region has 13 residues. The V end was cut by 7 bases, the J end by 0 bases, with 7 bases between. CDR3 region: CASKQDSGNTIYF. As DNA, the CDR3 is TGTGCCAGCAAACAGGACTCTGGAAACACCATATATTTT.

This clone appeared a few times. V gene TRBV5-4 combines with J gene TRBJ1-2; D not resolved. The CDR3 sequence is 12 residues long. The V end was cut by 0 bases, the J end by 7 bases, with 7 bases between. The V gene's germline CDR1 is SGHNT and CDR2 YYREEE (reference sequence). The CDR3 loop is CASSLDWSGYTF. The CDR3 DNA is TGTGCCAGCAGCTTGGACTGGAGTGGCTACACCTTC. Looking up the rest from reference TRBV5-4 and TRBJ1-2 gives the full variable domain: ETGVTQSPTHLIKTRGQQVTLRCSSQSGHNTVSWYQQALGQGPQFIFQYYREEENGRGNFPPRFSGLQFPNYSSELNVNALELDDSALYLCASSLDWSGYTFGSGTRLTVV.

This sequence joins TRBV13 and TRBJ2-5; 10 bases line up with TRBD2. V dropped 5 bases and J dropped 5; count of bases not matched to a gene: 8. Per germline, CDR1 PRHDT and CDR2 FYEKMQ (reference sequence). The CDR3 has 15 amino acids. The DNA of the CDR3 is TGTGCCAGCAGCCTCAGCGGGAGGGAGTTGGAGACCCAGTACTTC. Translating gives CASSLSGRELETQYF.

The chain employs TRBV29-1 and TRBJ2-2, with unresolved D. V lost 7 bases and J lost 4, with 10 bases in between. The length of the CDR3 is 12 residues. Germline V gene sequence: CDR1 SQVTM, CDR2 ANQGSEA. The CDR3 DNA reads TGCAGCGGATACAGATTCACCGGGGAGCTGTTTTTT. This translates into CSGYRFTGELFF.

This clone was detected only once. The chain joins TRBV7-8 to TRBJ2-7; 11 bases are a match to TRBD2. CDR1 SGHVS and CDR2 FQNEAQ come from the germline V gene. With 3 bases clipped from V and 0 bases from J, the junction kept 1 base outside the gene matches. The CDR3 has 15 residues. Here the CDR3 reads CASSFLAGGSYEQYF. CDR3 in DNA: TGTGCCAGCAGCTTCCTAGCGGGAGGCTCCTACGAGCAGTACTTC.